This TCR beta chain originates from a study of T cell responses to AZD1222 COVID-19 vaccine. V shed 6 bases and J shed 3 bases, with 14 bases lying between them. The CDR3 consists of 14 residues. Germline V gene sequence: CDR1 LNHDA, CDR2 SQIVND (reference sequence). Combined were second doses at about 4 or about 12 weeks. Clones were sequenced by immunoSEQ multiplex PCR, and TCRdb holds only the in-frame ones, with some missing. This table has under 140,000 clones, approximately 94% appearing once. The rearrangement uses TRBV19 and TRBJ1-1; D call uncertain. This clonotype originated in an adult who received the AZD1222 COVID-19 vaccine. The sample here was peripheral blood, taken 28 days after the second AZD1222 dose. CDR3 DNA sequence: TGTGCCAGTAGCCCGTTTGCATGGCACACTGAAGCTTTCTTT. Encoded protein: CASSPFAWHTEAFF.